These 25 T cell receptor beta chains were all obtained from the same sample, sequenced in a study of response to subunit inactivated influenza vaccine (dated by TCRdb to the late 2010s). Library generation was performed with RT-PCR. The instrument given in TCRdb is Illumina HiSeq 2500. TCRdb's own reprocessing of the public reads used fastp at Q25 and MiXCR and kept productive beta chains. Every distinct CDR3 protein forms one entry, paired with its most common genes and DNA. For this sample there are roughly 790,000 distinct CDR3 sequences; approximately 21% appear just once. The ten largest clones capture roughly 10% of the sample. The material was PBMCs from blood, obtained around 5 days after vaccination. These receptors were taken from a man aged 50 or older who received an inactivated influenza vaccine. Donor details come from another sample of the same person, matched by shared clones.

There are a few counts of this clonotype. CDR3 amino acids: CASTGQFADSPLHF. CDR3 DNA sequence: TGCGCCAGCACCGGACAGTTCGCAGATTCACCCCTCCACTTT. The rearrangement uses TRBV4-1 and TRBJ1-6; perhaps TRBD1 as D (6 bases). Deletions cut 7 bases from V and 8 bases from J, with 15 bases between. Germline lookup yields CDR1 MGHRA and CDR2 YSYEKL. The CDR3 consists of 14 residues.

The chain recombines TRBV20-1 with TRBJ1-6; possible D gene TRBD1, 5 bases. Germline assignment: CDR1 DFQATT and CDR2 SNEGSKA (reference sequence). This CDR3 contains 13 residues. Trimming took off 3 bases at V and 7 bases at J, with 10 bases between the two ends. The CDR3 loop is CSARRDVNSPLHF. The CDR3 DNA is TGCAGTGCTAGGCGGGACGTCAATTCACCCCTCCACTTT.

This clonotype was detected a few times. V is TRBV4-3 and J is TRBJ2-7, with 9 nucleotides matching TRBD1. The CDR3 has 16 residues. V gave up 2 bases and J gave up 3 bases; unmatched junction bases: 8. Germline V gives CDR1 LGHNA, CDR2 YSLEER. CDR3 loop: CASSQHFGQGYYEQYF. The DNA of the CDR3 is TGCGCCAGCAGCCAACACTTCGGACAGGGGTACTACGAGCAGTACTTC.

The chain combines TRBV13 with TRBJ2-2, with TRBD2 identical over 7 bases. This CDR3 comprises 16 residues. Germline V gives CDR1 PRHDT, CDR2 FYEKMQ (reference sequence). Trimming at V came to 5 bases and at J to 3 bases, leaving 9 bases not matched to a gene. The CDR3 spells CASSIRLARDTGELFF. CDR3 DNA sequence: TGTGCCAGCAGCATCAGACTAGCTCGCGACACCGGGGAGCTGTTTTTT.

The gene calls are TRBV29-1 and TRBJ2-7; unclear D gene. The ends were cut back, 2 bases at V and 1 base at J, with 3 bases in the middle. This CDR3 spans 11 amino acids. CDR1 and CDR2 from the germline V gene are SQVTM and ANQGSEA. The chain's CDR3 is CSVEKSYEQYF. CDR3 nucleotides: TGCAGCGTTGAAAAGTCCTACGAGCAGTACTTC.

The table lists this clonotype with a few counts. The CDR3 DNA is TGTGCCAGCAGCTTCAGCGGGGCCCTCAATGAGCAGTTCTTC. It specifies CASSFSGALNEQFF. The chain has TRBV7-9 and TRBJ2-1; the match to TRBD2 covers 7 bases. The CDR3 runs to 14 residues. Germline V gives CDR1 SEHNR, CDR2 FQNEAQ (reference sequence). The V and J ends lost 3 bases and 6 bases, in that order; junction bases with no gene match: 5.

J is TRBJ2-1 and V is TRBV20-1, with 9 nucleotides matching TRBD2. V was clipped by 1 base and J by 5 bases; unmatched bases: 3. Germline lookup yields CDR1 DFQATT and CDR2 SNEGSKA (reference sequence). The CDR3 spans 14 residues. In DNA, the CDR3 is TGCAGTGCTAGAGCGGCTAGCGGGAACAATGAGCAGTTCTTC. Its protein product is CSARAASGNNEQFF.

As DNA, the CDR3 is TGTGCCAGCAATGCAAGTTGGGAATCCTACAATGAGCAGTTCTTC. This encodes CASNASWESYNEQFF. The V call is TRBV6-1, the J call TRBJ2-1, with D unclear. The CDR3 length is 15 residues. CDR1 MNHNS and CDR2 SASEGT come from the germline V gene. Trimming removed 7 bases at V and 1 base at J, with 14 bases between.

This clonotype was seen a few times. This rearrangement joins TRBV4-1 to TRBJ2-1, with D possibly TRBD2 on 6 matching bases. Trimming took 1 base from V and 0 from J, leaving 13 bases between them. The CDR3 totals 17 residues. Germline V gene sequence: CDR1 MGHRA, CDR2 YSYEKL. The CDR3 sequence is CASSQVLTGLSYNEQFF. CDR3 DNA sequence: TGCGCCAGCAGCCAAGTGTTGACGGGACTCTCCTACAATGAGCAGTTCTTC.

This rearrangement joins TRBV12-3 or TRBV12-4 to TRBJ1-1, with 10 bases matching TRBD1. The CDR3 totals 14 residues. After removal of 5 bases from V and 5 bases from J, the junction contained 5 bases not matched to a gene. CDR3 coding DNA: TGTGCCAGCAGTGTTGACAGGGGGCGAACTGAAGCTTTCTTT. Its translation is CASSVDRGRTEAFF.

The rearrangement uses TRBV7-2 and TRBJ2-7, with 9 bases fitting TRBD2. The junction had 9 bases not matched to a gene; V was cut back by 3 bases and J by 6 bases. This CDR3 comprises 15 residues. CDR1 and CDR2 (germline): SGHTA, FQGNSA. In DNA, the CDR3 is TGTGCCAGCAGCTTTCTGGCGGGGGGGCCGGTCGAGCAGTACTTC. It yields the protein CASSFLAGGPVEQYF.

Here the CDR3 reads CASSQDITGLAVTDTQYF. CDR3 DNA sequence: TGTGCCAGCAGCCAAGATATCACTGGACTAGCAGTCACAGATACGCAGTATTTT. The rearrangement uses TRBV4-2 and TRBJ2-3; TRBD2 matches 8 bases. CDR3 size: 18 residues. The V and J ends lost 0 bases and 2 bases, in that order; junction bases with no gene match: 10. Germline V gives CDR1 LGHNA, CDR2 YNFKEQ.

As DNA, the CDR3 is TGTGCCAGCAGCCGTGGGACGGAAGTACGTTCCCAGCAGTACTTC. Its translation is CASSRGTEVRSQQYF. V usage is TRBV7-9 and J usage is TRBJ2-7; TRBD1 or TRBD2 may be the D gene (5 bases each). Germline CDR1 is SEHNR and CDR2 is FQNEAQ (reference sequence). The CDR3 is 15 amino acids. Trimming cost V 5 bases and J 8 bases, with 22 bases left between them.

This chain links TRBV9 with TRBJ2-7, with 9 bases aligning to TRBD2. Germline lookup yields CDR1 SGDLS and CDR2 YYNGEE. CDR3 length equals 16 residues. V was clipped by 0 bases and J by 4 bases; unmatched bases: 8. CDR3 protein: CASSVGVSGSSYEQYF. CDR3 DNA: TGTGCCAGCAGCGTAGGTGTTAGCGGGAGTTCGTACGAGCAGTACTTC.

The chain uses TRBV12-3 or TRBV12-4 and TRBJ2-6, with D possibly TRBD2 on 6 matching bases. CDR3 length equals 17 residues. Deletions cut 2 bases from V and 2 bases from J, with 13 bases between. CDR3 in amino acids: CASSLRGGTTGANVLTF. CDR3 coding DNA: TGTGCCAGCAGTTTAAGGGGCGGGACGACTGGGGCCAACGTCCTGACTTTC.

A few counts support this clonotype. V and J are TRBV7-9 and TRBJ1-1; no definite D call. Germline loops: CDR1 SEHNR, CDR2 FQNEAQ (reference sequence). This CDR3 has 15 amino acids. Trimming pared 5 bases from V and 1 base from J, leaving 14 bases between. The CDR3 reads CASSPSGAWNTEAFF. The CDR3 DNA reads TGTGCCAGCAGCCCGTCGGGCGCCTGGAACACTGAAGCTTTCTTT.

This chain joins TRBV28 and TRBJ2-2, with D maybe TRBD2 (5 bases). This CDR3 is built from 14 residues. V dropped 10 bases and J dropped 6 bases, with 18 bases sitting between them. The germline CDR1 and CDR2 sequences are MDHEN and SYDVKM. CDR3 nucleotides: TGTGCCACCGGAGGACGGCCGGCATCCGGGGAGCTGTTTTTT. It encodes CATGGRPASGELFF.

Only one count was recorded for this clonotype. J is TRBJ2-4 and V is TRBV6-1, with TRBD1 identical over 9 bases. Germline V gives CDR1 MNHNS, CDR2 SASEGT. This CDR3 spans 16 amino acids. After removal of 3 bases from V and 4 bases from J, the junction contained 7 bases not matched to a gene. The CDR3 spells CASSDSTGTGKNIQYF. CDR3 in DNA: TGTGCCAGCAGTGATTCTACCGGGACAGGGAAAAACATTCAGTACTTC.

This clonotype came up many times. The CDR3 region is CATSFSRTGELFF. CDR3 in DNA: TGTGCCACCAGCTTTAGCCGGACCGGGGAGCTGTTTTTT. The rearrangement uses TRBV15 and TRBJ2-2, with D unresolved. Trimming cost V 5 bases and J 5 bases, with 9 bases left between them. Germline V gives CDR1 LNHNV, CDR2 YYDKDF (reference sequence). The length of the CDR3 is 13 residues.

This clonotype was seen only a few times. For the CDR3, the DNA is TGTGCCAGCAGCCCAAACAGGGGTGGTATTGGCACCGGGGAGCTGTTTTTT. This gives the protein CASSPNRGGIGTGELFF. The chain carries TRBV5-4 and TRBJ2-2, with 7 nucleotides matching TRBD1. CDR1 is SGHNT and CDR2 is YYREEE in the germline V gene (reference sequence). This CDR3 spans 17 amino acids. After removal of 4 bases from V and 4 bases from J, the junction contained 13 bases not matched to a gene.

This clonotype was counted between two and nine times. V and J are TRBV7-9 and TRBJ1-5, with D unresolved. The CDR3 loop spans 15 amino acids. V gave up 5 bases and J gave up 3 bases, with 14 bases separating them. The germline gives CDR1 SEHNR, CDR2 FQNEAQ (reference sequence). Here the CDR3 DNA reads TGTGCCAGCAGCCGAGGGCGTCTAGACAATCAGCCCCAGCATTTT. It translates to CASSRGRLDNQPQHF.

The rearrangement links TRBV12-3 or TRBV12-4 to TRBJ1-2, with 7 bases fitting TRBD1. Germline trimming cut 3 bases from V and 3 bases from J; bases unmatched to any gene: 13. CDR3 size: 17 residues. The CDR3 loop reads CASSLSRDRARYYGYTF. CDR3 DNA sequence: TGTGCCAGCAGTTTGAGCCGAGACAGGGCCCGCTACTATGGCTACACCTTC.

There are a few counts of this clonotype. This rearrangement joins TRBV7-8 to TRBJ1-6, with D possibly TRBD1 on 6 matching bases. The germline V gene encodes CDR1 SGHVS and CDR2 FQNEAQ. Trimming took off 8 bases at V and 5 bases at J, with 13 bases between the two ends. This CDR3 is built from 14 residues. In nucleotides, the CDR3 is TGTGCCAGCCGGCAGACAGGTCATAATTCACCCCTCCACTTT. This encodes CASRQTGHNSPLHF.

The V gene is TRBV7-9, the J gene TRBJ2-1, with D maybe TRBD2 (6 bases). V gave up 0 bases and J gave up 8 bases, with 14 bases separating them. The CDR3 contains 15 residues. From germline, CDR1 is SEHNR and CDR2 FQNEAQ (reference sequence). The CDR3 loop reads CASSLAGGDGHEQFF. The CDR3 DNA reads TGTGCCAGCAGCTTAGCTGGCGGGGACGGTCATGAGCAGTTCTTC.

This clonotype was seen more than once but under ten times. The chain combines TRBV28 with TRBJ1-1; 11 bases agree with TRBD1. CDR3 length: 15 residues. Germline trimming cut 6 bases from V and 4 bases from J; bases unmatched to any gene: 7. CDR1 MDHEN and CDR2 SYDVKM come from the germline V gene. The CDR3 loop is CASRPRGQGGTEAFF. The CDR3 DNA follows: TGTGCCAGCAGACCCAGGGGACAGGGGGGCACTGAAGCTTTCTTT.